This T cell receptor (beta chain) comes out of a study of response to subunit inactivated influenza vaccine. V lost 11 bases, J lost 4 bases, and 15 bases lay in between. Germline CDR1 and CDR2: MDHEN and SYDVKM. The CDR3 runs to 13 residues. This clonotype was recorded at least ten times. MiXCR, applied by TCRdb to the RT-PCR reads, yields one record per CDR3 protein. The data contain around 480,000 distinct CDR3 sequences, approximately 10% of them singletons. The rearrangement uses TRBV28 and TRBJ1-5; D is perhaps TRBD1 (5 bases). The receptor was isolated from a man in his fifties who received an inactivated influenza vaccine. Source: PBMCs from blood, taken around seven weeks after vaccination. CDR3 region: CAHSETANQPQHF. Here the CDR3 DNA reads TGTGCCCACTCAGAGACAGCTAATCAGCCCCAGCATTTT.